These 20 T cell receptor beta chains share one sample of origin, sequenced in a study of T cells in Graves' hyperthyroidism and ophthalmopathy. RNA transcripts were the template for amplifying TCR beta CDR3 regions. The study used the HTBI primer set for a first-round RT-PCR of the TCR CDR3. TCRdb called the multiplex PCR reads again in MiXCR, with one record for every CDR3 protein. The sample lists approximately 330,000 distinct CDR3 sequences; roughly an eighth were seen once. Material: blood. Every receptor here comes from a woman aged 40 to 50 with Graves' ophthalmopathy.

At least ten counts were recorded for this clonotype. This chain joins TRBV4-1 and TRBJ2-7; D perhaps matches TRBD2 (5 bases). The CDR3 sequence is 13 residues long. The germline V and J ends were trimmed by 0 bases and 6 bases, with 9 bases remaining between them. The germline gives CDR1 MGHRA, CDR2 YSYEKL. The CDR3 DNA reads TGCGCCAGCAGCCAAGATCGGGGATTCGAGCAGTACTTC. Translated: CASSQDRGFEQYF.

This clonotype was detected ten times or more. The genes are TRBV7-2 and TRBJ1-2; D is unresolved. The CDR3 spans 12 residues. The germline V gene has CDR1 SGHTA and CDR2 FQGNSA. DNA of the CDR3: TGTGCGGAAGCCAGCCCGAGCTATGGCTACACCTTC. Translating it yields CAEASPSYGYTF.

This clonotype appeared a few times. V usage is TRBV27 and J usage is TRBJ1-4, with D possibly matching TRBD1 (5 bases). CDR3 length: 16 residues. Trimming shortened V by 1 base and J by 10 bases, and 19 bases separated the two germline ends. The V gene's germline CDR1 is MNHEY and CDR2 SMNVEV (reference sequence). For the CDR3, the DNA is TGTGCCAGCAGTTTATTCCACGGGGACGGGCTCGGAAAACTGTTTTTT. This translates into CASSLFHGDGLGKLFF.

This clonotype was seen only a few times. V and J are TRBV5-1 and TRBJ2-2, with a tentative D call TRBD2 (5 bases). The CDR3 totals 15 residues. Germline V gene lookup returns CDR1 SGHRS and CDR2 YFSETQ. Trimming removed 0 bases at V and 2 bases at J, with 8 bases between. For the CDR3, the DNA is TGCGCCAGCAGCTTGGGTTGGACTAACACCGGGGAGCTGTTTTTT. Protein product: CASSLGWTNTGELFF.

This clonotype was observed a handful of times. The CDR3 loop reads CATSVLGGGTFEKLFF. The DNA for the CDR3 is TGTGCCACCTCAGTCCTAGGCGGCGGTACCTTCGAAAAACTGTTTTTT. The chain carries TRBV11-2 and TRBJ1-4; no firm D call. This CDR3 contains 16 residues. Germline values: CDR1 SGHAT, CDR2 FQNNGV. V lost 10 bases and J lost 8, with 26 bases in between.

The table lists this clonotype with a few counts. The chain recombines TRBV29-1 with TRBJ2-1, with 11 bases matching TRBD1. The CDR3 runs to 14 residues. With V trimmed by 6 bases and J by 5 bases, 6 bases remained unmatched. In germline, CDR1 is SQVTM, CDR2 ANQGSEA. CDR3 sequence: CSVRTGGANNEQFF. The CDR3 coding sequence is TGCAGCGTAAGGACAGGGGGCGCGAACAATGAGCAGTTCTTC.

This clonotype was counted many times. The chain carries TRBV24-1 and TRBJ2-1; D gene unclear. This CDR3 spans 15 amino acids. The V end was cut by 1 base, the J end by 7 bases, with 13 bases between. Per the germline V gene, CDR1 is KGHDR and CDR2 is SFDVKD. CDR3: CATSDFGSYGNEQFF. The CDR3, as DNA: TGTGCCACCAGTGATTTCGGGTCTTATGGTAATGAGCAGTTCTTC.

The rearrangement uses TRBV20-1 and TRBJ2-7; D possibly corresponds to TRBD1 (7 bases). Germline assignment: CDR1 DFQATT and CDR2 SNEGSKA (reference sequence). This CDR3 comprises 13 residues. Trimming left V 3 bases short and J 4 bases short, with 13 bases between. The CDR3 reads CSASSGGKYEQYF. CDR3 DNA: TGCAGTGCTAGTTCAGGGGGGAAATACGAGCAGTACTTC.

This rearrangement joins TRBV6-1 to TRBJ1-2; TRBD1 is a possible D gene (6 bases). CDR1 is MNHNS, CDR2 SASEGT, per germline. V was shortened by 7 bases and J by 8 bases, with 14 bases between the two germline ends. This CDR3 comprises 12 residues. The CDR3 sequence: CASIEQGIGYTF. As DNA, the CDR3 is TGTGCCAGCATCGAACAGGGCATAGGCTACACCTTC.

This clonotype was detected many times. This chain joins TRBV29-1 and TRBJ2-1; D is unresolved. V was cut by 7 bases and J by 4 bases, with 14 bases left in between. CDR1 and CDR2 (germline): SQVTM, ANQGSEA. The CDR3 extends over 13 amino acids. CDR3 amino acids: CSAIGSVYNEQFF. The DNA of the CDR3 is TGCAGCGCTATAGGTTCCGTTTACAATGAGCAGTTCTTC.

This clonotype has ten or more counts. The V and J genes are TRBV12-3 or TRBV12-4 and TRBJ1-3; D unresolved. The CDR3 runs 12 residues. V was cut by 3 bases and J by 6 bases, with 6 bases left in between. For the CDR3, the DNA is TGTGCCAGCAGTTTCTTAACAAACACCATATATTTT. Translation: CASSFLTNTIYF.

This clonotype was counted ten times or more. The gene calls are TRBV19 and TRBJ1-5, with D possibly being TRBD1 (5 bases). Trimming left V 3 bases short and J 5 bases short, with 11 bases between. CDR1 LNHDA and CDR2 SQIVND come from the germline V gene (reference sequence). This CDR3 region has 14 residues. In nucleotides, the CDR3 is TGTGCCAGTAGTATTCAAGGGACGGATCAGCCCCAGCATTTT. Its protein product is CASSIQGTDQPQHF.

The chain recombines TRBV5-1 with TRBJ1-3, with D possibly TRBD1 on 6 matching bases. The length of the CDR3 is 13 residues. Per the germline V gene, CDR1 is SGHRS and CDR2 is YFSETQ. V dropped 7 bases and J dropped 3 bases, with 11 bases sitting between them. The CDR3 nucleotides are TGCGCCAGCGGCGGACAGTGTGGAAACACCATATATTTT. Its translation is CASGGQCGNTIYF.

This clonotype was seen many times. The V and J genes are TRBV6-5 and TRBJ1-2; D call uncertain. The CDR3 sequence is 16 residues long. In germline, CDR1 is MNHEY, CDR2 SVGAGI. The ends were cut back, 0 bases at V and 2 bases at J, with 13 bases in the middle. The CDR3 region has the DNA TGTGCCAGCAGTTACTCGACCTTGACGGTGAACTATGGCTACACCTTC. It specifies CASSYSTLTVNYGYTF.

This clonotype was counted many times. V is TRBV28 and J is TRBJ1-1; D is uncertain. The CDR3 runs to 13 residues. V lost 6 bases, J lost 5 bases, and 13 bases lay in between. Germline V gives CDR1 MDHEN, CDR2 SYDVKM. DNA of the CDR3: TGTGCCAGCAGGCTCGAAACCAGGACTGAAGCTTTCTTT. Its protein is CASRLETRTEAFF.

This clonotype was observed many times. The chain has TRBV24-1 and TRBJ2-7; D may correspond to TRBD1 or TRBD2 (5 bases each). CDR3 length: 14 amino acids. V gave up 4 bases and J gave up 2 bases, with 11 bases separating them. The germline gives CDR1 KGHDR, CDR2 SFDVKD. The CDR3 loop is CATSDRGRPYEQYF. CDR3 nucleotides: TGTGCCACCAGTGACCGGGGACGTCCCTACGAGCAGTACTTC.

This clonotype was observed many times. The V gene is TRBV10-3, the J gene TRBJ1-5; D ambiguous. The CDR3 consists of 14 residues. Trimming stripped 5 bases from V and 7 bases from J, with 15 bases between. Germline lookup yields CDR1 ENHRY and CDR2 SYGVKD. The CDR3 nucleotides read TGTGCCATCAGTCGGCAGGCAGAGGGCCAGCCCCAGCATTTT. The encoded protein is CAISRQAEGQPQHF.

This clonotype was counted between two and nine times. This chain connects TRBV19 to TRBJ2-2; D is unclear. Germline CDR1 and CDR2: LNHDA and SQIVND (reference sequence). V lost 1 base and J 1 base, leaving 10 bases between the germline ends. There are 16 residues in the CDR3. CDR3 DNA: TGTGCCAGTAGTATAGGTAGGCAGTGGAACACCGGGGAGCTGTTTTTT. Translated, it gives CASSIGRQWNTGELFF.

This clonotype was seen at least ten times. V usage is TRBV28 and J usage is TRBJ1-5; D is undetermined. The germline V gene has CDR1 MDHEN and CDR2 SYDVKM. V was clipped by 5 bases and J by 4 bases, with 12 bases between them. This CDR3 is built from 14 residues. DNA for the CDR3: TGTGCCAGCAGTCCAGCAATTCCGAATCAGCCCCAGCATTTT. Residues: CASSPAIPNQPQHF.

The chain links TRBV20-1 to TRBJ2-2; maybe TRBD2 (5 bases). The CDR3 is 13 amino acids. Trimming cost V 5 bases and J 0 bases, with 7 bases left between them. Germline V gene lookup returns CDR1 DFQATT and CDR2 SNEGSKA (reference sequence). CDR3 bases: TGCAGTGCTGCCGGGGCGAACACCGGGGAGCTGTTTTTT. This gives the protein CSAAGANTGELFF.